This T cell receptor (beta chain) was captured by sequencing in a study of blood T cell repertoires in COVID-19 (dated by TCRdb to 2020 to 2021). With respect to the entire study: Samples from collaborators originated in the United States, Italy and Spain and spanned both the acute and convalescent phases of COVID-19. The samples were drawn from the first 160 participants of the ongoing ImmuneRACE study and from some 1,300 subjects provided by 6 global collaborators. The prospective study material was composed of cDNA or gDNA derived from T cells, B-cell-depleted T cells, or PBMCs. Where HLA class I and class II types were available, the types were taken from metadata supplied by the sample provider, not from assay-based typing. Nearly every sample came with metadata listing a de-identified subject ID, COVID-19 status, age in years and sex. The repertoires were made available in a free public database intended to serve as a resource for research on the immune response to SARS-CoV-2. The dataset comprised deeply sampled blood TCRbeta repertoires from subjects exposed to, actively infected with, or recovered from COVID-19.

Each collaborating institution followed its own protocols to collect whole blood in K2EDTA tubes. For TCRbeta analysis, collaborators shipped samples as frozen whole blood, isolated PBMCs, or DNA extracted from either of those sample types. According to the germline V gene (reference sequence), CDR1 reads SEHNR and CDR2 reads FQNEAQ. The junction shows trimming of 1 base on V and 5 bases on J, plus 17 bases between the germline ends. From the cysteine up to the phenylalanine, the CDR3 has a length of 16 residues. Only the CDR3 DNA is retained, 48 bases long and in frame from the first base. TCRbeta CDR3 regions were amplified from genomic DNA by means of the immunoSEQ Assay, a bias-controlled multiplex PCR. The paper's processing steps were these. Within the assay, amplification of reference gene primers was used to estimate how many nucleated cells each sample contained. To quantify the absolute abundance of each unique TCRbeta CDR3 rearrangement, sequence reads were collapsed and filtered. For each sample, productive Simpson clonality was calculated by taking the square root of Simpson's diversity index across productive rearrangements. Sourced from immuneACCESS, this table was stored by TCRdb with only in-frame sequences that have V and J called. A share of the clones is absent; for the studies checked, an unresolved V gene accounts for under half, and the remainder has no known explanation. V, J and clone size reflect that table, while D and trimming were determined from the DNA. This sample gives about 98,000 clones in total; approximately 80% of them show up just once. The ten largest clones represent about a tenth of the sample.

The investigation overall reported the following: Clinical and demographic metadata were provided uncurated, with the amount varying by source and participant.

Comment on this clone: No antigen is known for it. Per-base qualities were not stored, and no clone one base away is much larger.

Sequenced sample: peripheral blood. The rearrangement combines TRBV7-9 with TRBJ2-5; D gene: possibly TRBD2, on 7 matching bases. The sequence was obtained from a man in his 70s with active or convalescent COVID-19. The DNA sequence is TGTGCCAGCAGCTTAGAGGTGTGGGGGGGCTTCGAGACCCAGTACTTC. This encodes CASSLEVWGGFETQYF.